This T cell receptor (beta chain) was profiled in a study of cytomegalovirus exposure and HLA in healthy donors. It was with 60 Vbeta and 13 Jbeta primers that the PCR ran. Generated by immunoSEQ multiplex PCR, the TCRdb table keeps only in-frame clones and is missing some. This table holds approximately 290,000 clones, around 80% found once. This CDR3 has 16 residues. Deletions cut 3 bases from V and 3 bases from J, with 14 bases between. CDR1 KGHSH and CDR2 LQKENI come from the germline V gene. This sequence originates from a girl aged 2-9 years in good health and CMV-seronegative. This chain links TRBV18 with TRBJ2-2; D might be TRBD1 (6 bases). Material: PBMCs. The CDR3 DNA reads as TGTGCCAGCTCACCTCGGACAGTACTGGACACCGGGGAGCTGTTTTTT. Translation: CASSPRTVLDTGELFF.